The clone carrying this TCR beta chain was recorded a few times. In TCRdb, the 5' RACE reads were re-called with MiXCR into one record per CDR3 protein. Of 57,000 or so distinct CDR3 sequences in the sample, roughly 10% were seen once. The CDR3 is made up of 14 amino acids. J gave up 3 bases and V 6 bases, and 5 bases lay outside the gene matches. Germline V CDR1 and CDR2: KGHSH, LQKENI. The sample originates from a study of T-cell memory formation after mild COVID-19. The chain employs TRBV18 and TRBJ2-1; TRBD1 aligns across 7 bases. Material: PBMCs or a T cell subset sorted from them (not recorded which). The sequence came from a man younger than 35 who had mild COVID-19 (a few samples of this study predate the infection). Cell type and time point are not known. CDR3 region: CASSPGQFYNEQFF. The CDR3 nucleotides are TGTGCCAGCTCGCCGGGACAGTTCTACAATGAGCAGTTCTTC.